This is a list of T cell receptor beta chains from one sample in a study of PD-1 blockade in classical Hodgkin lymphoma. Measured with immunoSEQ multiplex PCR; TCRdb has only the in-frame clones, and not every one. The table includes some 19,000 clones, around 74% detected once. The material was CD4+ T cells from blood, obtained before the fourth cycle of nivolumab. These receptors were collected from a human donor with classical Hodgkin lymphoma. The CDR3 runs from the conserved cysteine through the conserved F or W. D genes are given only for firm matches. Where a row states a size, it is once, few, many or the class of an expanded clone; other rows omit it.

d_gene: TRBD2; abundance: -; v_gene: TRBV6-1; j_gene: TRBJ2-5; CDR3nt: TGTGCCAGCAGTAACGGACTAGTGCCACGGGAGACCCAGTACTTC; CDR3aa: CASSNGLVPRETQYF
d_gene: -; abundance: -; v_gene: TRBV5-1; j_gene: TRBJ2-6; CDR3nt: TGCGCCAGCAGCTTGCAATTAGGGGAGGCCAACGTCCTGACTTTC; CDR3aa: CASSLQLGEANVLTF
d_gene: -; abundance: -; v_gene: TRBV18; j_gene: TRBJ1-5; CDR3nt: TGTGCCAGCTCACCAGTAGCGCGGCAGAACAATCAGCCCCAGCATTTT; CDR3aa: CASSPVARQNNQPQHF
d_gene: TRBD1; abundance: once; v_gene: TRBV6-4; j_gene: TRBJ1-4; CDR3nt: TGTGCCAGCAGTGCCTGGACAGGGGAAAAACTGTTTTTT; CDR3aa: CASSAWTGEKLFF
d_gene: TRBD2; abundance: -; v_gene: TRBV4-3; j_gene: TRBJ2-1; CDR3nt: TGCGCCAGCAGCCACGGAGGTTGGGGCAGGCGGACTAGCGGAACTTCCTACAATGAGCAGTTCTTC; CDR3aa: CASSHGGWGRRTSGTSYNEQFF
d_gene: TRBD1; abundance: -; v_gene: TRBV13; j_gene: TRBJ2-2; CDR3nt: TGTGCCAGCACTCGGGGAAGGACAGGCAACACCGGGGAGCTGTTTTTT; CDR3aa: CASTRGRTGNTGELFF
d_gene: TRBD1; abundance: few; v_gene: TRBV5-1; j_gene: TRBJ1-2; CDR3nt: TGCGCCAGCAGCAGAAAGGCGGGGGACAGGGGCTATGGCTACACCTTC; CDR3aa: CASSRKAGDRGYGYTF
d_gene: TRBD1; abundance: -; v_gene: TRBV7-8; j_gene: TRBJ2-7; CDR3nt: TGTGCCAGCAGCTTAACAGGGGTCTCCTACGAGCAGTACTTC; CDR3aa: CASSLTGVSYEQYF
d_gene: -; abundance: -; v_gene: TRBV7-9; j_gene: TRBJ1-2; CDR3nt: TGTGCCAGCAGCTCAAAGGGTGGCTACACCTTC; CDR3aa: CASSSKGGYTF
d_gene: -; abundance: -; v_gene: TRBV6-5; j_gene: TRBJ1-1; CDR3nt: TGTGCCAGCATTAGGAACACTGAAGCTTTCTTT; CDR3aa: CASIRNTEAFF
d_gene: -; abundance: few; v_gene: TRBV10-3; j_gene: TRBJ2-7; CDR3nt: TGTGCCATCAGTGATCTCCGCCCAGGGGCCTACGAGCAGTACTTC; CDR3aa: CAISDLRPGAYEQYF
d_gene: -; abundance: few; v_gene: TRBV6-6; j_gene: TRBJ1-2; CDR3nt: TGTGCCAGCAGGATCTTGGCTAACTATGGCTACACCTTC; CDR3aa: CASRILANYGYTF
d_gene: -; abundance: -; v_gene: TRBV30; j_gene: TRBJ1-3; CDR3nt: TGTGCCTGGAGTCGGGACTCCGGCTCTGGAAACACCATATATTTT; CDR3aa: CAWSRDSGSGNTIYF
d_gene: -; abundance: -; v_gene: TRBV6-5; j_gene: TRBJ2-1; CDR3nt: TGTGCCAGCAGTTTCGGATTCTACAATGAGCAGTTCTTC; CDR3aa: CASSFGFYNEQFF
d_gene: -; abundance: few; v_gene: TRBV19; j_gene: TRBJ1-2; CDR3nt: TGTGCCAGTAGTATCAACAGGGTTGGTGGCTACACCTTC; CDR3aa: CASSINRVGGYTF
d_gene: -; abundance: -; v_gene: TRBV18; j_gene: TRBJ1-2; CDR3nt: TGTGCCAGCTCACCAAACGGGATGACTATGGGCTACACCTTC; CDR3aa: CASSPNGMTMGYTF
d_gene: -; abundance: -; v_gene: TRBV21-1; j_gene: TRBJ1-5; CDR3nt: TGTGCCAGCAGCCCGACCGGGACATCCTATAGCAATCAGCCCCAGCATTTT; CDR3aa: CASSPTGTSYSNQPQHF
d_gene: -; abundance: once; v_gene: TRBV29-1; j_gene: TRBJ2-1; CDR3nt: TGCAGCGTTGAACCCGGAGGCTACAATGAGCAGTTCTTC; CDR3aa: CSVEPGGYNEQFF
d_gene: -; abundance: -; v_gene: TRBV5-4; j_gene: TRBJ1-1; CDR3nt: TGTGCCAGCAGCTTGGGGGGGTCCAATGAAGCTTTCTTT; CDR3aa: CASSLGGSNEAFF
d_gene: TRBD1; abundance: once; v_gene: TRBV5-1; j_gene: TRBJ2-7; CDR3nt: TGCGCCAGCAGAAGGACAGGGACCTACGAGCAGTACTTC; CDR3aa: CASRRTGTYEQYF
d_gene: -; abundance: -; v_gene: TRBV6-1; j_gene: TRBJ2-7; CDR3nt: TGTGCCAGCAGTGAAGCGCTTCGGCGGTCCTACGAGCAGTACTTC; CDR3aa: CASSEALRRSYEQYF
d_gene: -; abundance: few; v_gene: TRBV19; j_gene: TRBJ2-7; CDR3nt: TGTGCCAGTAGTATAGGACAGGCTCTCATCTACGAGCAGTACTTC; CDR3aa: CASSIGQALIYEQYF
d_gene: -; abundance: few; v_gene: TRBV7-9; j_gene: TRBJ1-5; CDR3nt: TGTGCCATTGGGCCTGGGCCCCAGCATTTT; CDR3aa: CAIGPGPQHF
d_gene: -; abundance: -; v_gene: TRBV5-5; j_gene: TRBJ2-7; CDR3nt: TGTGCCAGCAGCTTGGGGGGCAATTCCTACGAGCAGTACTTC; CDR3aa: CASSLGGNSYEQYF
d_gene: TRBD1; abundance: -; v_gene: TRBV5-4; j_gene: TRBJ1-2; CDR3nt: TGTGCCAGCAGCATAACCGGGACAGATGGCTACACCTTC; CDR3aa: CASSITGTDGYTF
d_gene: TRBD2; abundance: -; v_gene: TRBV11-2; j_gene: TRBJ2-1; CDR3nt: TGTGCCAGCAGCCCCAGCGGGAGTAAGTCCAATGAGCAGTTCTTC; CDR3aa: CASSPSGSKSNEQFF
d_gene: -; abundance: -; v_gene: TRBV5-1; j_gene: TRBJ1-3; CDR3nt: TGCGCCAGCAGCTTGGGGGCAGGCGACTCTGGAAACACCATATATTTT; CDR3aa: CASSLGAGDSGNTIYF
d_gene: -; abundance: few; v_gene: TRBV25-1; j_gene: TRBJ1-1; CDR3nt: TGTGCCAGCAGTGAAAACCCTGGAGGAAGGAACACTGAAGCTTTCTTT; CDR3aa: CASSENPGGRNTEAFF
d_gene: -; abundance: -; v_gene: TRBV5-1; j_gene: TRBJ2-1; CDR3nt: TGCGCCAGCACCCCTGGGTTTGGGGTCAATGAGCAGTTCTTC; CDR3aa: CASTPGFGVNEQFF
d_gene: TRBD2; abundance: -; v_gene: TRBV18; j_gene: TRBJ2-3; CDR3nt: TGTGCCAGCTCACCACCGCTAGCGGGAGCAGATACGCAGTATTTT; CDR3aa: CASSPPLAGADTQYF
d_gene: TRBD1; abundance: -; v_gene: TRBV19; j_gene: TRBJ1-4; CDR3nt: TGTGCCACTAAAGCGGGACAGCCTAATGAAAAACTGTTTTTT; CDR3aa: CATKAGQPNEKLFF
d_gene: TRBD2; abundance: once; v_gene: TRBV19; j_gene: TRBJ2-1; CDR3nt: TGTGCCACCGCACTTACGGGGGGTACTTTAGAGCAGTTCTTC; CDR3aa: CATALTGGTLEQFF
d_gene: TRBD1; abundance: few; v_gene: TRBV5-1; j_gene: TRBJ1-2; CDR3nt: TGCGCCAGCAGACGGGACAGGGATGGCGGCTACACCTTC; CDR3aa: CASRRDRDGGYTF
d_gene: -; abundance: -; v_gene: TRBV5-1; j_gene: TRBJ1-1; CDR3nt: TGCGCCAGCAGCTCCTTGGGACATTTAAACACTGAAGCTTTCTTT; CDR3aa: CASSSLGHLNTEAFF
d_gene: TRBD1; abundance: -; v_gene: TRBV23-1; j_gene: TRBJ2-2; CDR3nt: TGCGCCAGCAGTCAATATAGGTCCGGGACAGGGGGAAACACCGGGGAGCTGTTTTTT; CDR3aa: CASSQYRSGTGGNTGELFF